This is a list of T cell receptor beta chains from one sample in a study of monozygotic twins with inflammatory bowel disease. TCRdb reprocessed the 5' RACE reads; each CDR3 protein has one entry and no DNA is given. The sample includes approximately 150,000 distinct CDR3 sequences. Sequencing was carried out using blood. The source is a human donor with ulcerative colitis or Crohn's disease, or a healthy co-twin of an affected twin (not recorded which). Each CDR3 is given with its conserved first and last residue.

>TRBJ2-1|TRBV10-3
CAISGPSGSEQFF
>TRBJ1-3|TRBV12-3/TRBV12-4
CASLPGQGSPGNTIYF
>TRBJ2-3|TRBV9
CASSVAASVDTQYF
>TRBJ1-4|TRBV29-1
CSAETGANEKLFF
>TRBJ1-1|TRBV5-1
CASSLVGRNTEAFF
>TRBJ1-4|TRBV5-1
CASSSDSFHEKLFF
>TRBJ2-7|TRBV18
CASSPGTSNYEQYF
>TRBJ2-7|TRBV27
CARSTRTYEQYF
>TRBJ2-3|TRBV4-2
CASSEGQGKGDTQYF
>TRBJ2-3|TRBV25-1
CASRHETPLDTQYF
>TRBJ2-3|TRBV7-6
CASSSGGPDTQYF
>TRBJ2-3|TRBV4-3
CASSQGTGRRDTQYF
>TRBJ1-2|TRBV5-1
CASSLETAGSGYTF
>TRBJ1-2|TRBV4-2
CASTKRDEYGYTF
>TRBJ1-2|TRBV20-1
CSARDPAEARGNGYTF
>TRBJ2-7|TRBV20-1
CSASPRGRNSYEQYF
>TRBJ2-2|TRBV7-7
CASSLTGLAGEGTGELFF
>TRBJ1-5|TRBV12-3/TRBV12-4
CASNLGGIGQPQHF
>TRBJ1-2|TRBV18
CASSPDRVYGYTF
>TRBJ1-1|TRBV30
CAWSVLGTTEAFF
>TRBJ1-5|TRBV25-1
CASSGWDSHNQPQHF
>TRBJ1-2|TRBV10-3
CGIYRGRRDGYTF
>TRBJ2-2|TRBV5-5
CASSFVVEGGELFF
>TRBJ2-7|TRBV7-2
CASSLSFPGQGEQYF
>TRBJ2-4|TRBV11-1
CASSLALKISGFVENIQYF
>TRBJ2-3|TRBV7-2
CASSLGWGTQYF
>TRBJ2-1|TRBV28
CASSWGQGARDEQFF
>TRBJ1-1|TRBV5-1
CASSPRRGAEYTEAFF
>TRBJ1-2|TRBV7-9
CASSLAQGGSYTF
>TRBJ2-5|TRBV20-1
CSARTPALAEETQYF
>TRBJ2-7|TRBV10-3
CAISESRMTSAAYEQYF
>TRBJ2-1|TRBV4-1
CASSQVVSSTSYNEQFF
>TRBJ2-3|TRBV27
CASRRQLSTDTQYF
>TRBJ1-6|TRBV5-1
CASSLGGTPGSYNSPLHF
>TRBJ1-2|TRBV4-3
CASSLWRATNYGYTF
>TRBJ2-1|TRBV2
CASSEGGPANEQFF
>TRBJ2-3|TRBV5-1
CASSSTSGRARGDTQYF
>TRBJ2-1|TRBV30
CAWRRSGSGSYNEQFF
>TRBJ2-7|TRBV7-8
CASSLHPPGLEQYF
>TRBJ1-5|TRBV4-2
CASSQGGRGSNQPQHF
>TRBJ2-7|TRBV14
CASSLAGTSGIYEQYF
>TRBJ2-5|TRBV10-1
CASSEGSEHQETQYF
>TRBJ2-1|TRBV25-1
CASSESSGRASSYNEQFF
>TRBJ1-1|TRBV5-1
CASSLEQGSIAEAFF
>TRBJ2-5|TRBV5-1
CASSIGTSGGVETQYF
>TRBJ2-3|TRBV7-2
CASSWGGGATDTQYF
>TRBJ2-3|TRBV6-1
CASIPQTSTDTQYF
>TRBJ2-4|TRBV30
CAWSALDKNIQYF
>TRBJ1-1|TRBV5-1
CASSRTTGMNTEAFF
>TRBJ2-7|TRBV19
CASSMTSVNPYEQYF
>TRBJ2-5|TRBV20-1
CSAEGWRKETQYF
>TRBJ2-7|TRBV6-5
CASSYSGSGAYYEQYF
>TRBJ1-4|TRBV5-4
CASSLPNEKLFF
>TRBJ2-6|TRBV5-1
CASSLGDRVSGANVLTF
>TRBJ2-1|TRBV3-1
CASSQDVFSYNEQFF
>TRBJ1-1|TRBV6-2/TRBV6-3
CASSYRRSYTEAFF
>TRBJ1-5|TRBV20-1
CSASPRQGASNQPQHF